Many counts were recorded for the clone carrying this T cell receptor beta chain. Antigen: not known. This sample was taken from a study of human T cells and chemical hapten exposure. Study in general: Sensitization used 2% DPC on approximately 2 cm by approximately 2 cm upper inner arm skin.

Study-wide findings and caveats: No shift was seen in TCRs above 1 in 1000 frequency with DPC sensitization.

Authors' data handling: A per-sample median of approximately 100,000 TCRs was observed, with a range of about 20,000 to 690,600. A single record per CDR3 protein comes from TCRdb applying MiXCR to the RACE reads. These V and J calls are TCRdb output, not the study's own analysis. This sample yields 75,000 to 90,000 distinct CDR3 sequences, of which 7.5% to 9% are seen a single time; approximately 1.5% belongs to the top ten. Germline-derived CDR1 and CDR2 are ENHRY and SYGVKD. The length of the CDR3 is 14 residues. With V trimmed by 10 bases and J by 6 bases, 12 bases remained unmatched. Time point of the sample: patch test 1, 2 weeks after DPC sensitization. Treatment specified: therapeutic diphenylcyclopropenone sensitization with weekly scalp DPC.

The clonotype was recovered from a woman aged 25-40 years with alopecia areata. Some clones in this sample may be carry-over from other donors' samples. The chain couples TRBV10-3 to TRBJ2-1; 7 bases match TRBD1. The specimen was whole blood, collected in connection with sensitization to the hapten diphenylcyclopropenone (DPC). The CDR3 here is CATEFGTDSNEQFF. The CDR3 DNA sequence: TGTGCCACCGAATTCGGGACAGACTCCAATGAGCAGTTCTTC.